The 26 T cell receptor beta chains below were found in one sample sequenced in a study of T-cell memory formation after mild COVID-19. A single record per CDR3 protein comes from TCRdb applying MiXCR to the 5' RACE reads. Among more than 150,000 distinct CDR3 sequences listed, about 18% were seen once. The specimen was PBMCs or a T cell subset sorted from them (not recorded which). Receptors were obtained from a man aged 18-30 years who had mild COVID-19 (a few samples of this study predate the infection). Cell type and time point are not known.

The chain carries TRBV12-3 or TRBV12-4 and TRBJ1-1; 7 bases agree with TRBD1. Unmatched junction bases numbered 16, after V lost 7 bases and J lost 11 bases. The CDR3 loop spans 14 amino acids. CDR3 loop: CASKSTGTVGRAFF. The CDR3 nucleotides read TGTGCCAGCAAATCAACCGGGACAGTGGGCCGCGCTTTCTTT.

This clonotype was observed a handful of times. This chain uses TRBV18 with TRBJ2-4, with D hard to call. This CDR3 comprises 13 residues. V lost 3 bases to trimming and J lost 5 bases, with 8 bases between them. Germline V lookup: CDR1 KGHSH, CDR2 LQKENI. The CDR3 region is CASSPNWENIQYF. The CDR3 DNA sequence: TGTGCCAGCTCACCGAATTGGGAAAACATTCAGTACTTC.

This clonotype appeared many times. The chain recombines TRBV28 with TRBJ1-1, with a weak D call TRBD1 (5 bases). The germline V gene encodes CDR1 MDHEN and CDR2 SYDVKM. V was cut by 4 bases and J by 3 bases, with 15 bases left in between. The CDR3 is made up of 15 amino acids. CDR3 sequence: CASSSLGGADTEAFF. CDR3 DNA sequence: TGTGCCAGCAGTTCCCTTGGAGGGGCGGACACTGAAGCTTTCTTT.

The genes are TRBV3-1 and TRBJ2-3; TRBD2 aligns across 7 bases. The V gene's germline CDR1 is LGHDT and CDR2 YNNKEL (reference sequence). With V trimmed by 8 bases and J by 3 bases, 5 bases remained unmatched. This CDR3 is built from 13 residues. CDR3 DNA sequence: TGTGCCAGCGGAGCGGGGCGTACAGATACGCAGTATTTT. It encodes CASGAGRTDTQYF.

Only a few counts were recorded for this clonotype. This rearrangement joins TRBV5-1 to TRBJ2-3; D uncertain. With 0 bases removed from V and 0 bases from J, the gap between germline ends came to 8 bases. This CDR3 is 15 amino acids long. From germline, CDR1 is SGHRS and CDR2 YFSETQ. The CDR3 region has the DNA TGCGCCAGCAGCTTGGGGCAGGAGAGCACAGATACGCAGTATTTT. Protein sequence: CASSLGQESTDTQYF.

The sample holds many counts of this clonotype. V is TRBV5-1 and J is TRBJ1-5; D gene ambiguous. V lost 5 bases, J lost 6 bases, and 15 bases lay in between. The CDR3 has 14 amino acids. Germline values: CDR1 SGHRS, CDR2 YFSETQ. In nucleotides, the CDR3 is TGCGCCAGCAGTCCGGAGGGAGGAAGTCAGCCCCAGCATTTT. Residues: CASSPEGGSQPQHF.

The sample holds a few counts of this clonotype. One end of the junction is discordant with germline, which a read error may explain. The chain recombines TRBV7-3 with TRBJ1-1; TRBD1 might be the D (6 bases). Germline V gene lookup returns CDR1 SGHTA and CDR2 FQGTGA. The CDR3 runs 14 residues. CDR3 sequence reads: CASSITGPGTEAFF. DNA of the CDR3: TGTGCCAGCAGCATAACAGGGCCAGGTACTGAAGCTTTCTTT.

This clonotype was observed a handful of times. The chain is built from TRBV7-4 and TRBJ1-5; 10 nucleotides match TRBD1. V shed 2 bases, J shed 1 base, and the junction held 2 bases outside the gene matches. CDR3 length equals 16 residues. The V gene's germline CDR1 is SGHVT and CDR2 SQSDAQ. The CDR3 region has the DNA TGTGCCAGCAGCTTACCGGGACAGGGGAGCAATCAGCCCCAGCATTTT. Translating it yields CASSLPGQGSNQPQHF.

This clonotype was seen more than once but under ten times. The chain is built from TRBV28 and TRBJ2-7, with 9 positions matching TRBD1. Germline V gene sequence: CDR1 MDHEN, CDR2 SYDVKM. V lost 10 bases, J lost 0 bases, and 7 bases stayed unmatched. The CDR3 contains 14 residues. The CDR3, as DNA: TGTGCCACCTCGACAGGGGGAAACTCCTACGAGCAGTACGTC. It specifies CATSTGGNSYEQYV.

The chain combines TRBV12-3 or TRBV12-4 with TRBJ2-3, with D perhaps TRBD1 (5 bases). Between the trimmed V and J ends, which lost 8 bases and 4 bases, there was a span of 10 bases. This CDR3 has 12 amino acids. This chain's CDR3 is CASHGAPDTQYF. Written as DNA, the CDR3 is TGTGCCAGCCATGGGGCCCCAGATACGCAGTATTTT.

The CDR3 protein is CASSRPGSGNTIYF. In DNA form, the CDR3 reads TGTGCCAGCTCAAGACCAGGCTCTGGAAACACCATATATTTT. The gene calls are TRBV18 and TRBJ1-3; D is unclear. The CDR3 runs 14 residues. Trimming left V 5 bases short and J 0 bases short, with 8 bases between. Germline V gene sequence: CDR1 KGHSH, CDR2 LQKENI.

CDR3 DNA: TGCGCCAGCAGCCGAAGTGGGGCGAGCACAGATACGCAGTATTTT. The encoded protein is CASSRSGASTDTQYF. The chain employs TRBV4-3 and TRBJ2-3; a weak D match, TRBD1 (5 bases). Germline V gene sequence: CDR1 LGHNA, CDR2 YSLEER. The V end lost 4 bases, the J end lost 0 bases, and 11 bases lay between the germline ends. The CDR3 length is 15 residues.

Only a few counts were recorded for this clonotype. This rearrangement joins TRBV5-1 to TRBJ2-7, with D maybe TRBD1 (8 bases). The germline CDR1 and CDR2 sequences are SGHRS and YFSETQ. Trimming stripped 4 bases from V and 1 base from J, with 12 bases between. The CDR3 totals 14 residues. The CDR3 loop is CASSGQGGSYEQYF. As DNA, the CDR3 is TGCGCCAGCAGCGGACAGGGAGGGTCCTACGAGCAGTACTTC.

V usage is TRBV5-1 and J usage is TRBJ1-2; maybe TRBD1 (6 bases). The CDR3 contains 15 residues. CDR1 SGHRS and CDR2 YFSETQ come from the germline V gene. V was pared by 0 bases and J by 11 bases, with 20 bases between. The CDR3 DNA follows: TGCGCCAGCAGCTTGGCCAGCGCAGGGCTAGGGGGTTACACCTTC. Its translation is CASSLASAGLGGYTF.

V usage is TRBV28 and J usage is TRBJ1-2; possible D gene TRBD1, 6 bases. V dropped 5 bases and J dropped 4 bases, with 14 bases sitting between them. The CDR3 consists of 14 residues. The germline V gene has CDR1 MDHEN and CDR2 SYDVKM. CDR3 loop: CASSKGGIGYGYTF. CDR3 in DNA: TGTGCCAGCAGTAAGGGGGGAATAGGCTATGGCTACACCTTC.

V gene TRBV7-9 combines with J gene TRBJ2-2; the D is unclear. Germline CDR1 is SEHNR and CDR2 is FQNEAQ (reference sequence). The germline V and J ends were trimmed by 3 bases and 6 bases, with 8 bases remaining between them. The length of the CDR3 is 13 residues. CDR3 protein: CASSFRISGELFF. The CDR3 nucleotides are TGTGCCAGCAGCTTCCGCATATCCGGGGAGCTGTTTTTT.

This clonotype has at least ten counts. The chain recombines TRBV24-1 with TRBJ2-3; 8 bases map to TRBD1. Germline values: CDR1 KGHDR, CDR2 SFDVKD. V shed 1 base and J 6 bases; nucleotides not matched to a gene: 14. The length of the CDR3 is 18 residues. The CDR3 protein is CATSDFNQGAMIPDTQYF. The CDR3 DNA reads as TGTGCCACCAGTGATTTTAATCAGGGGGCGATGATCCCGGATACGCAGTATTTT.

The chain links TRBV7-2 to TRBJ2-7; 9 bases align to TRBD1. This CDR3 has 16 amino acids. J lost 0 bases, V lost 6 bases, and 9 bases had no gene match. Germline values: CDR1 SGHTA, CDR2 FQGNSA. The DNA for the CDR3 is TGTGCCAGCAGTCGTTTACCGGGACAGGGCTCCTACGAGCAGTACTTC. Protein sequence: CASSRLPGQGSYEQYF.

This clonotype was detected a few times. This chain links TRBV5-5 with TRBJ2-3; D call uncertain. CDR1 is SGHKS and CDR2 is YYEKEE in the germline V gene (reference sequence). Trimming cost V 0 bases and J 2 bases, with 10 bases left between them. The CDR3 has 15 amino acids. CDR3 bases: TGTGCCAGCAGCTTGGGCCCCATCTCCACAGATACGCAGTATTTT. This gives the protein CASSLGPISTDTQYF.

This clonotype occurred a few times. V and J are TRBV18 and TRBJ2-7; no clear D. The V end lost 3 bases, the J end lost 2 bases, and 11 bases lay between the germline ends. Germline CDR1 reads KGHSH; CDR2 reads LQKENI. The CDR3 contains 14 residues. CDR3 sequence reads: CASSPLGPAYEQYV. The DNA for the CDR3 is TGTGCCAGCTCACCCTTGGGTCCTGCCTACGAGCAGTACGTC.

This clonotype occurred many times. V and J are TRBV7-2 and TRBJ1-1; D uncertain. The germline V gene encodes CDR1 SGHTA and CDR2 FQGNSA. CDR3 length equals 13 residues. V shed 4 bases and J shed 4 bases, with 10 bases lying between them. Here the CDR3 DNA reads TGTGCCAGCAGCTCTACGGGTTTCACTGAAGCTTTCTTT. Translated: CASSSTGFTEAFF.

The chain uses TRBV11-2 and TRBJ2-5; D call uncertain. The CDR3 spans 14 residues. Trimming took 3 bases from V and 5 from J, leaving 13 bases between them. The germline CDR1 and CDR2 sequences are SGHAT and FQNNGV. The CDR3 here is CASSFGPSVETQYF. CDR3 nucleotides: TGTGCCAGCAGCTTTGGGCCCTCTGTGGAGACCCAGTACTTC.

The chain employs TRBV6-5 and TRBJ1-2, with D perhaps matching TRBD1 (6 bases). The germline V gene encodes CDR1 MNHEY and CDR2 SVGAGI. Trimming shortened V by 6 bases and J by 3 bases, and 11 bases separated the two germline ends. The CDR3 length is 13 residues. The CDR3, as DNA: TGTGCCAGCAGCCACAACAGGGACTATGGCTACACCTTC. Encoded protein: CASSHNRDYGYTF.

The V and J genes are TRBV7-2 and TRBJ2-5, with D maybe TRBD2 (5 bases). The CDR3 consists of 13 residues. The germline V and J ends were trimmed by 5 bases and 5 bases, with 12 bases remaining between them. CDR1 SGHTA and CDR2 FQGNSA come from the germline V gene. CDR3 residues: CASSPGAAETQYF. The CDR3 DNA follows: TGTGCCAGCAGCCCAGGAGCGGCTGAGACCCAGTACTTC. The full variable domain, rest sourced from reference TRBV7-2 and TRBJ2-5, is GAGVSQSPSNKVTEKGKDVELRCDPISGHTALYWYRQSLGQGLEFLIYFQGNSAPDKSGLPSDRFSAERTGGSVSTLTIQRTQQEDSAVYLCASSPGAAETQYFGPGTRLLVL.

The V gene is TRBV5-1, the J gene TRBJ1-2; D possibly corresponds to TRBD1 (5 bases). CDR3 length: 13 amino acids. Trimming pared 4 bases from V and 4 bases from J, leaving 11 bases between. Per the germline V gene, CDR1 is SGHRS and CDR2 is YFSETQ. The CDR3 region has the DNA TGCGCCAGCAGCCGCGGGACTGCCTATGGCTACACCTTC. Translated: CASSRGTAYGYTF.

This clonotype was counted between two and nine times. This sequence joins TRBV7-9 and TRBJ2-3; D not certain. V was cut by 4 bases and J by 3 bases, with 14 bases left in between. CDR3 length equals 15 residues. Germline assignment: CDR1 SEHNR and CDR2 FQNEAQ (reference sequence). The CDR3 protein is CASSSLPTGTDTQYF. The CDR3 nucleotides are TGTGCCAGCAGCTCACTCCCAACCGGTACAGATACGCAGTATTTT.